The clone carrying this T cell receptor beta chain was seen at least ten times. What it recognizes is unknown. These data are taken from a study of T cells in Graves' hyperthyroidism and ophthalmopathy. The trim removed 6 bases at V and 4 bases at J, leaving 12 bases unmatched. CDR1 is MDHEN, CDR2 SYDVKM, per germline. The CDR3 spans 18 residues. RNA transcripts yielded amplified TCR beta CDR3 regions. Using the HTBI primer set, a first-round RT-PCR was run on the TCR CDR3. TCRdb used MiXCR to reprocess the multiplex PCR reads, holding one entry per CDR3 protein. The data hold roughly 380,000 distinct CDR3 sequences, with 15% to 20% observed a single time. Extraction of PBMCs used 9 to 10 ml of fresh peripheral blood. Study-level results: Ophthalmopathy was separated from stable hyperthyroidism by a 13 V-J model. In the blood, most expanded thyroid clonotypes above 0.001 appeared as well. The model foresaw ophthalmopathy a median 6.5 months prior to onset.

This receptor was identified in a middle-aged woman with Graves' ophthalmopathy. Sequences were obtained from blood. The chain employs TRBV28 and TRBJ2-6, with 10 positions matching TRBD1. CDR3 DNA sequence: TGTGCCAGCAGGACAACTCGACAGGGGGCTGGAGGGGCCAACGTCCTGACTTTC. As protein: CASRTTRQGAGGANVLTF. Full variable domain (missing parts from reference TRBV28 and TRBJ2-6): DVKVTQSSRYLVKRTGEKVFLECVQDMDHENMFWYRQDPGLGLRLIYFSYDVKMKEKGDIPEGYSVSREKKERFSLILESASTNQTSMYLCASRTTRQGAGGANVLTFGAGSRLTVL.